This T cell receptor (beta chain) derives from a study of T cells in Graves' hyperthyroidism and ophthalmopathy. This CDR3 comprises 15 residues. Trimming removed 4 bases at V and 12 bases at J, with 22 bases between. Per the germline V gene, CDR1 is SGHTA and CDR2 is FQGNSA. Patients with uncontrolled infections, other autoimmune diseases, pregnancy or lactation were excluded. It was RNA transcripts that yielded the amplified TCR beta CDR3 regions. HTBI primers were employed in a first-round RT-PCR of the TCR CDR3. TCRdb reprocessed the multiplex PCR reads via MiXCR and lists one record per CDR3 protein. Among about 480,000 distinct CDR3 sequences listed, around an eighth were seen once.

The chain combines TRBV7-2 with TRBJ2-1; a possible D gene is TRBD2 (5 bases). Sequencing was performed on blood. The TCR sequence derives from a woman aged 18-29 years with Graves' hyperthyroidism. DNA of the CDR3: TGTGCCAGCAGCTATGGACTTCCCGGCGGAGAGGGGCAGTTCTTC. Amino acids: CASSYGLPGGEGQFF.